These 8 T cell receptor beta chains were sequenced from one sample in a study of blood T cell repertoires in COVID-19. Here immunoSEQ multiplex PCR was the method, and the copy in TCRdb shows in-frame clones only, minus some. Of 35,000 to 50,000 clones detected, approximately 85% appear once; the ten largest clones hold roughly an eighth. The source material was peripheral blood. These receptors were collected from a human donor in a cohort sampled during active COVID-19.

The rearrangement links TRBV11-1 to TRBJ2-2, with 11 nucleotides matching TRBD1. Germline V gives CDR1 SGHAT, CDR2 FQDESV (reference sequence). V lost 5 bases and J lost 8; bases outside the gene matches: 10. This CDR3 has 16 residues. CDR3 region: CASSLRTGGAAGELFF. The CDR3 coding sequence is TGTGCCAGCAGCCTAAGGACAGGGGGCGCGGCTGGGGAGCTGTTTTTT.

This clone occurred once. The V and J genes are TRBV24-1 and TRBJ1-1; the match to TRBD1 covers 9 bases. J was trimmed by 0 bases and V by 3 bases; bases with no gene match: 10. Germline loops: CDR1 KGHDR, CDR2 SFDVKD. CDR3 length equals 18 residues. For the CDR3, the DNA is TGTGCCACCAGTGATCCGGGACAGGGCCTAAGAATGAACACTGAAGCTTTCTTT. Translated, it gives CATSDPGQGLRMNTEAFF.

The chain joins TRBV9 to TRBJ1-2; D is undetermined. The germline V gene has CDR1 SGDLS and CDR2 YYNGEE. Trimming took 4 bases from V and 7 from J, leaving 20 bases between them. The CDR3 is 15 residues long. This CDR3 is CASSPPRTDYRGYTF. DNA for the CDR3: TGTGCCAGCAGCCCCCCACGGACTGACTATCGTGGCTACACCTTC.

CDR3: CASSYRGQETQYF. CDR3 bases: TGCGCCAGCAGCTACAGGGGGCAAGAGACCCAGTACTTC. The chain is built from TRBV5-1 and TRBJ2-5; 8 bases line up with TRBD1. CDR1 SGHRS and CDR2 YFSETQ come from the germline V gene. There are 13 residues in the CDR3. The junction had 0 bases not matched to a gene; V was cut back by 3 bases and J by 2 bases.

The gene calls are TRBV9 and TRBJ2-1; D may be TRBD2 (6 bases). The length of the CDR3 is 14 residues. V dropped 0 bases and J dropped 7 bases, with 11 bases sitting between them. The germline V gene encodes CDR1 SGDLS and CDR2 YYNGEE. DNA of the CDR3: TGTGCCAGCAGCGTAGACCGGGGGAGAAATGAGCAGTTCTTC. This codes for CASSVDRGRNEQFF.

This chain links TRBV7-3 with TRBJ2-3, with 9 bases matching TRBD2. CDR3 size: 16 residues. V gave up 5 bases and J gave up 0 bases; unmatched junction bases: 6. Germline loops: CDR1 SGHTA, CDR2 FQGTGA. The CDR3: CASSRGGAPSTDTQYF. The CDR3 coding sequence is TGTGCCAGCAGCCGCGGGGGGGCACCTAGCACAGATACGCAGTATTTT.

The V and J genes are TRBV5-6 and TRBJ1-2, with a weak D call TRBD1 (5 bases). Germline CDR1 reads SGHDT; CDR2 reads YYEEEE. The CDR3 length is 13 residues. The V end was cut by 6 bases, the J end by 6 bases, with 15 bases between. This chain's CDR3 is CASISQDTDGYTF. CDR3 bases: TGTGCCAGCATTTCTCAGGACACTGATGGCTACACCTTC.

This sequence joins TRBV2 and TRBJ2-5; 12 nucleotides agree with TRBD2. The CDR3 runs 20 residues. The V and J ends lost 5 bases and 2 bases, in that order; junction bases with no gene match: 18. CDR1 SNHLY and CDR2 FYNNEI come from the germline V gene. CDR3 in DNA: TGTGCCAGCAGTCCCTCATCCGGACTAGCGGGGTATGGAGGACAAGAGACCCAGTACTTC. Its translation is CASSPSSGLAGYGGQETQYF.